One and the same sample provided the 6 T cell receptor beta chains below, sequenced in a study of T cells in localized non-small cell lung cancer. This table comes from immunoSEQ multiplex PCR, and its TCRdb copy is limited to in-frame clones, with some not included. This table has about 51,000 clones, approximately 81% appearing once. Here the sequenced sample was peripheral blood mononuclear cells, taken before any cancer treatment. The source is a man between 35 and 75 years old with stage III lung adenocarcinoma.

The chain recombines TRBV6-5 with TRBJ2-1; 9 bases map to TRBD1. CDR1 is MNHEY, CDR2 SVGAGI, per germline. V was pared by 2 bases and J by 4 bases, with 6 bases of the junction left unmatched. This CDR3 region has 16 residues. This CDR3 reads CASSYDRGLGYNEQFF. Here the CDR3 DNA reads TGTGCCAGCAGTTACGACAGGGGGTTGGGTTACAATGAGCAGTTCTTC.

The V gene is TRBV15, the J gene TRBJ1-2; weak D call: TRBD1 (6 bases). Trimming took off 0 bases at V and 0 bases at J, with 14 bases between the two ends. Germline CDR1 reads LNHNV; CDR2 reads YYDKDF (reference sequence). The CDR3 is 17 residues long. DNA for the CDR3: TGTGCCACCAGCAGAGATGGCGTGGGGGCAACTAACTATGGCTACACCTTC. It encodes CATSRDGVGATNYGYTF.

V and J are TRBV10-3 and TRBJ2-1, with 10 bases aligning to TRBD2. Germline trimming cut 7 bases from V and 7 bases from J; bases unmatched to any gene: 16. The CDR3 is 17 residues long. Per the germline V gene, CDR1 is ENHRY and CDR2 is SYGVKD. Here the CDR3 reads CAIIRALAGSPRNEQFF. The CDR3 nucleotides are TGTGCCATCATAAGAGCACTAGCGGGGAGTCCTCGTAATGAGCAGTTCTTC.

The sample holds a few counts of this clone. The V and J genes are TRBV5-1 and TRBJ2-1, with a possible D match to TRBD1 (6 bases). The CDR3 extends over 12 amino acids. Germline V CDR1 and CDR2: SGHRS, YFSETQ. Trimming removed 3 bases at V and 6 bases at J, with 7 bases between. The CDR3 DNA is TGCGCCAGCAGCTCGGACAGCAATGAGCAGTTCTTC. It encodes CASSSDSNEQFF. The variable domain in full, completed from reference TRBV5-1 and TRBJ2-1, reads KAGVTQTPRYLIKTRGQQVTLSCSPISGHRSVSWYQQTPGQGLQFLFEYFSETQRNKGNFPGRFSGRQFSNSRSEMNVSTLELGDSALYLCASSSDSNEQFFGPGTRLTVL.

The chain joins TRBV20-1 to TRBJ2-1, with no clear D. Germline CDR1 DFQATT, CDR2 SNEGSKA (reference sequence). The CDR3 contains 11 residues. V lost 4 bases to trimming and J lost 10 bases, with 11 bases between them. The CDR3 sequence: CSATHPGEQFF. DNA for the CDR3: TGCAGTGCTACCCACCCGGGCGAGCAGTTCTTC.

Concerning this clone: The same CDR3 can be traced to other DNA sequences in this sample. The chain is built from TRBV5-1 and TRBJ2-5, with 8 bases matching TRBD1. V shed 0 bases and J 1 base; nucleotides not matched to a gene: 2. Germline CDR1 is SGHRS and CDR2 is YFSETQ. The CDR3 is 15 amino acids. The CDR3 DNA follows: TGCGCCAGCAGCTTGGCGGGGACAGGCCAAGAGACCCAGTACTTC. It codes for CASSLAGTGQETQYF.